The 10 T cell receptor beta chains reported below all come from one sample, sequenced in a study of blood T cell repertoires in COVID-19. The protocol was immunoSEQ multiplex PCR, while the TCRdb copy is restricted to in-frame clones and leaves out a portion. The repertoire holds about 220,000 clones, with just over 85% as singletons. The sample consisted of peripheral blood. These receptor sequences come from a man aged 25-40 years who had recovered from COVID-19.

This clone showed up just once. The rearrangement links TRBV6-5 to TRBJ2-7, with D maybe TRBD2 (6 bases). In germline, CDR1 is MNHEY, CDR2 SVGAGI. This CDR3 comprises 12 residues. Between the trimmed V and J ends, which lost 5 bases and 6 bases, there was a span of 11 bases. CDR3 sequence (DNA): TGTGCCAGCAGTCCCCGGAGGGGCGAGCAGTACTTC. Encoded protein: CASSPRRGEQYF.

This clone showed up just once. The genes are TRBV5-8 and TRBJ2-5; D is unresolved. This CDR3 has 15 amino acids. Germline CDR1 reads SGHTS; CDR2 reads YDEGEE. V was trimmed by 0 bases and J by 4 bases, leaving 13 bases between them. In DNA form, the CDR3 reads TGTGCCAGCAGCTTGGGGGCCCGGCTGGGAGAGACCCAGTACTTC. Translated, it gives CASSLGARLGETQYF.

This clone came up a few times. The CDR3 DNA follows: TGCGCCAGCAGCAGAGGGACTAGCAGAGAGCAGTTCTTC. This codes for CASSRGTSREQFF. This sequence joins TRBV5-1 and TRBJ2-1, with 9 bases lining up with TRBD2. J was trimmed by 10 bases and V by 4 bases; bases with no gene match: 6. CDR3 length: 13 residues. Germline V gene sequence: CDR1 SGHRS, CDR2 YFSETQ.

A note on this clone: This CDR3 is also generated by other DNA sequences in the sample. The gene calls are TRBV6-5 and TRBJ2-7, with no clear D. The V and J ends lost 3 bases and 7 bases respectively, with 7 bases between them. The CDR3 has 11 amino acids. Germline V gene data show CDR1 as MNHEY and CDR2 as SVGAGI. DNA for the CDR3: TGTGCCAGCAGTTATCGGCGGGAGCAGTACTTC. Its translation is CASSYRREQYF.

This clone was detected once. The CDR3, as DNA: TGCGCCAGCAGGGACATCGCGAACACCGGGGAGCTGTTTTTT. Protein sequence: CASRDIANTGELFF. The V gene is TRBV10-1, the J gene TRBJ2-2, with D possibly being TRBD1 (5 bases). The CDR3 runs to 14 residues. Germline V gives CDR1 WNHNN, CDR2 SYGVQD (reference sequence). The ends were cut back, 6 bases at V and 0 bases at J, with 8 bases in the middle.

The chain carries TRBV11-2 and TRBJ2-3; no firm D call. CDR1 and CDR2 from the germline V gene are SGHAT and FQNNGV. V was cut by 4 bases and J by 5 bases, with 22 bases left in between. This CDR3 is built from 17 residues. In DNA, the CDR3 is TGTGCCAGCAGCTCTCCCCTTCTTTTGGCGGAAATAGATACGCAGTATTTT. As protein: CASSSPLLLAEIDTQYF.

The chain employs TRBV27 and TRBJ2-7; 14 nucleotides match TRBD2. Trimming took 4 bases from V and 3 from J; bases not matched to a gene: 8. CDR3 length: 17 amino acids. CDR1 and CDR2 from the germline V gene are MNHEY and SMNVEV (reference sequence). CDR3 protein: CASSSQTSGGAFYEQYF. CDR3 nucleotide sequence: TGTGCCAGCAGTTCTCAGACTAGCGGGGGGGCGTTCTACGAGCAGTACTTC.

This clone was recorded only once. The chain couples TRBV5-6 to TRBJ2-7; D uncertain. The CDR3 spans 13 residues. From germline, CDR1 is SGHDT and CDR2 YYEEEE. Trimming shortened V by 2 bases and J by 2 bases, and 8 bases separated the two germline ends. CDR3 DNA sequence: TGTGCCAGCAGCTTTGGGCCAGCCTACGAGCAGTACTTC. Translated, it gives CASSFGPAYEQYF.

This chain connects TRBV12-3 or TRBV12-4 to TRBJ2-5; tentative D call: TRBD1 (5 bases). V was cut by 5 bases and J by 7 bases, with 8 bases left in between. CDR3 size: 11 residues. The CDR3 nucleotides read TGTGCCAGCAGTGTCCAGGGGACCCAGTACTTC. Amino acid sequence: CASSVQGTQYF.

The chain has TRBV4-1 and TRBJ2-1; D perhaps matches TRBD2 (5 bases). The V gene lost 7 bases and the J gene lost 6 bases, with 13 bases spanning the gap. CDR3 length: 13 amino acids. Germline V CDR1 and CDR2: MGHRA, YSYEKL. The CDR3 DNA reads as TGCGCCAGCAAGTGGTTCGAGGGCAATGAGCAGTTCTTC. Translated: CASKWFEGNEQFF.